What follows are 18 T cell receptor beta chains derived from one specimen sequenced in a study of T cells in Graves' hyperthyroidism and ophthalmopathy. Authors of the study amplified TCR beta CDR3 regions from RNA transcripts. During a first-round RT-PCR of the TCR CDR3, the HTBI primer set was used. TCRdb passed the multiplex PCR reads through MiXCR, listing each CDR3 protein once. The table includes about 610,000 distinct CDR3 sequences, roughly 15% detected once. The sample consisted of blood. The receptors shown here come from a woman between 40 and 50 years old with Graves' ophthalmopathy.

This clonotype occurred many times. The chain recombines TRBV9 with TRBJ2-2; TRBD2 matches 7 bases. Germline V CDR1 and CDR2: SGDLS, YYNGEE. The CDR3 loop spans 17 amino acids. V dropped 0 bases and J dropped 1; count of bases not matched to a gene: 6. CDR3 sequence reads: CASSVVASGMNTGELFF. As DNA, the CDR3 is TGTGCCAGCAGCGTAGTAGCTAGCGGCATGAACACCGGGGAGCTGTTTTTT.

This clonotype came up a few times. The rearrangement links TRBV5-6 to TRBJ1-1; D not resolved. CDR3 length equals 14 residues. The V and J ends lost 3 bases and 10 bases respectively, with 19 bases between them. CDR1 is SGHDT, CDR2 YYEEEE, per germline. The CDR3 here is CASSWARVALVAFF. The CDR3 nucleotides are TGTGCCAGCAGCTGGGCGAGGGTGGCGCTAGTAGCTTTCTTT.

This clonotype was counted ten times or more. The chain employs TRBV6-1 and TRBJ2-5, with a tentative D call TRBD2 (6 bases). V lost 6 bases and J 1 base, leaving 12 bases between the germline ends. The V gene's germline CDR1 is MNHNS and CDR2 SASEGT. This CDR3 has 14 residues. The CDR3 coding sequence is TGTGCCAGCAGGCCGCTAGCGCTCCAAGAGACCCAGTACTTC. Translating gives CASRPLALQETQYF.

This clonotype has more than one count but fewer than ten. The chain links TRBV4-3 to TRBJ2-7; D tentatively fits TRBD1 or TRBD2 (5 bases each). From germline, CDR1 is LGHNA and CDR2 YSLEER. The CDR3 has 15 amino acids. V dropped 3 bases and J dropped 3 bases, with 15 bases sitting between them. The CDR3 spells CASSQGPEGIYEQYF. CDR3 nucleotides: TGCGCCAGCAGCCAGGGGCCTGAGGGAATCTACGAGCAGTACTTC.

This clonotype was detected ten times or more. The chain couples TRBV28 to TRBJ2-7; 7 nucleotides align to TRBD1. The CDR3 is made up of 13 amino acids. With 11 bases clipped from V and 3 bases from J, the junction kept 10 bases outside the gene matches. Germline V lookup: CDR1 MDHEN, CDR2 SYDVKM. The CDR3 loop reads CAAEGQAGYEQYF. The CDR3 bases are TGTGCCGCGGAAGGACAGGCGGGCTACGAGCAGTACTTC.

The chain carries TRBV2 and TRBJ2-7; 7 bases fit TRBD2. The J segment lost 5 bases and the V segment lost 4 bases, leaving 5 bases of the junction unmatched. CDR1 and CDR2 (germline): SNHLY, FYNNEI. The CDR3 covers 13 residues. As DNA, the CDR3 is TGTGCCAGCAGTGTGAAGCGGGGCCACGAGCAGTACTTC. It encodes CASSVKRGHEQYF.

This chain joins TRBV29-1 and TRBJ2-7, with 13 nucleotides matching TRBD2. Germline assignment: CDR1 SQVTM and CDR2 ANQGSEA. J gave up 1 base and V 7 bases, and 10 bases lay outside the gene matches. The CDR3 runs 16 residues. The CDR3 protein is CSGGTSGTFGSYEQYF. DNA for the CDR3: TGCAGCGGGGGGACTAGCGGGACCTTTGGGTCCTACGAGCAGTACTTC.

The CDR3 reads CASSLGPGDGTQYF. The CDR3 DNA reads as TGCGCCAGCAGCTTGGGTCCCGGGGACGGGACCCAGTACTTC. The chain combines TRBV5-1 with TRBJ2-5, with D perhaps matching TRBD1 or TRBD2 (5 bases each). The CDR3 sequence is 14 residues long. V lost 0 bases, J lost 7 bases, and 13 bases lay in between. Per the germline V gene, CDR1 is SGHRS and CDR2 is YFSETQ. The whole variable domain, remainder taken from reference TRBV5-1 and TRBJ2-5, is KAGVTQTPRYLIKTRGQQVTLSCSPISGHRSVSWYQQTPGQGLQFLFEYFSETQRNKGNFPGRFSGRQFSNSRSEMNVSTLELGDSALYLCASSLGPGDGTQYFGPGTRLLVL.

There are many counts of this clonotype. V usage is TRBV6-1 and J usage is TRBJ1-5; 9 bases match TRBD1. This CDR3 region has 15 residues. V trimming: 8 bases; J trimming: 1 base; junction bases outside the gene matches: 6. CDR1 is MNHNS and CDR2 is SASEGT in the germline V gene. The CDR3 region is CASREQGASNQPQHF. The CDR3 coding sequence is TGTGCCAGCCGAGAACAGGGGGCGAGCAATCAGCCCCAGCATTTT.

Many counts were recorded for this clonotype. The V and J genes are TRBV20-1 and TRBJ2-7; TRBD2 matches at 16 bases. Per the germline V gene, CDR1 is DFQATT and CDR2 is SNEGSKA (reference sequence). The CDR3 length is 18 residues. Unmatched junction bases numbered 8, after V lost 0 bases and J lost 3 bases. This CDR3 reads CSARDKGLAGGRFYEQYF. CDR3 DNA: TGCAGTGCTAGAGATAAGGGACTAGCGGGAGGGCGGTTCTACGAGCAGTACTTC.

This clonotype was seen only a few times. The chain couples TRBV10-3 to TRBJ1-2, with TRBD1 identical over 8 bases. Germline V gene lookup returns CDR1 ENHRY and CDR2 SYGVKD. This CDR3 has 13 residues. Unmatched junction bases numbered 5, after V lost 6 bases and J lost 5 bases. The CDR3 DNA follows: TGTGCCATCAGACGACAGGGGTTTTATGGCTACACCTTC. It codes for CAIRRQGFYGYTF.

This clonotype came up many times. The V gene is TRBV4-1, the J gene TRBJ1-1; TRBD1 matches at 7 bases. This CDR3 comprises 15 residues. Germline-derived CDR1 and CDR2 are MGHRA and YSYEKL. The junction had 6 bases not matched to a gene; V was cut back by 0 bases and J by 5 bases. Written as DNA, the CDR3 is TGCGCCAGCAGCCAAGAAGCAGGGGGAGGGACTGAAGCTTTCTTT. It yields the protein CASSQEAGGGTEAFF.

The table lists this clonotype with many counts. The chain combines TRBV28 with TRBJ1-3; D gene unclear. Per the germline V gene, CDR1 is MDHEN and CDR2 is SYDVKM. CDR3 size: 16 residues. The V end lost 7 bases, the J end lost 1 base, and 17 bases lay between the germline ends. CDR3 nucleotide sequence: TGTGCCAGCATCGGAGGCGGGCGCAAATCTGGAAACACCATATATTTT. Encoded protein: CASIGGGRKSGNTIYF.

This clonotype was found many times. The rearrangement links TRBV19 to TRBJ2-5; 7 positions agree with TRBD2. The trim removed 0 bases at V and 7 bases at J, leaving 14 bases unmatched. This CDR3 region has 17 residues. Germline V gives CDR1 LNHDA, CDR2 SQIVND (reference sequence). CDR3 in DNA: TGTGCCAGTAGTATAGACCTAACGACTAGCTCGAAAGTGACCCAGTACTTC. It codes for CASSIDLTTSSKVTQYF.

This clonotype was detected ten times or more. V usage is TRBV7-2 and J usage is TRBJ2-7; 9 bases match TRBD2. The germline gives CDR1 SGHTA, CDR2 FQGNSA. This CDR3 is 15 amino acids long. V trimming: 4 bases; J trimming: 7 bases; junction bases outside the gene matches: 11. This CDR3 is CASSSYSGRGGEQYF. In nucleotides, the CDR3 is TGTGCCAGCAGCTCTTATAGCGGGAGAGGGGGGGAGCAGTACTTC.

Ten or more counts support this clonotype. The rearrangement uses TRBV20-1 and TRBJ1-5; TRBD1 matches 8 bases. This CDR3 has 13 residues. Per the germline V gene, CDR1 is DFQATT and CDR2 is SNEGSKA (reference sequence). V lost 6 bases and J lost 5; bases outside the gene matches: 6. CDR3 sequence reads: CSAGRGHDQPQHF. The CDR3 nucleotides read TGCAGTGCAGGCAGGGGGCATGATCAGCCCCAGCATTTT.

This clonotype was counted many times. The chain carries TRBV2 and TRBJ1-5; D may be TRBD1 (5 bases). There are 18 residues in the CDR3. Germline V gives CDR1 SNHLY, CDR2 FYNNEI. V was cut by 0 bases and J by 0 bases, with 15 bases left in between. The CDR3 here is CASSEAKGTSYSNQPQHF. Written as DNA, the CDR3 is TGTGCCAGCAGTGAAGCGAAGGGGACTTCCTATAGCAATCAGCCCCAGCATTTT.

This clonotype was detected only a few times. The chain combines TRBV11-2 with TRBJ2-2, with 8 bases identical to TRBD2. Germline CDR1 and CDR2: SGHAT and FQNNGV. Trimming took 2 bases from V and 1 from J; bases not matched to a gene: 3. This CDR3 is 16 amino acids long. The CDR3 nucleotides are TGTGCCAGCAGCTTAAACAGCGGGAGGAACACCGGGGAGCTGTTTTTT. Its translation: CASSLNSGRNTGELFF.